Each of the 30 T cell receptor beta chains below was sequenced from the same sample in a study of siplizumab effects on memory and regulatory T cells. Sequencing was performed with immunoSEQ multiplex PCR; in TCRdb, only in-frame clones are kept and a portion is missing. The repertoire holds more than 85,000 clones, with 85% to 95% as singletons. The sequenced sample was CD4+ T cells sorted from blood. These receptors all come from a human donor in good health.

The sample holds one count of this clone. The rearrangement links TRBV11-2 to TRBJ2-7; TRBD2 might be the D (5 bases). V lost 2 bases, J lost 0 bases, and 11 bases lay in between. Germline-derived CDR1 and CDR2 are SGHAT and FQNNGV. This CDR3 region has 15 residues. CDR3 coding DNA: TGTGCCAGCAGCTTACCCGGCAGCGGCTCCTACGAGCAGTACTTC. Translated: CASSLPGSGSYEQYF.

The chain is built from TRBV29-1 and TRBJ2-1; D possibly corresponds to TRBD1 (5 bases). V lost 1 base, J lost 8 bases, and 9 bases lay in between. The CDR3 has 12 amino acids. CDR1 and CDR2 from the germline V gene are SQVTM and ANQGSEA. The CDR3, as DNA: TGCAGCGTTGAAGTGGGGCGGCATGAGCAGTTCTTC. Protein sequence: CSVEVGRHEQFF.

The chain uses TRBV13 and TRBJ2-3; D gene unclear. The CDR3 extends over 13 amino acids. From germline, CDR1 is PRHDT and CDR2 FYEKMQ (reference sequence). V gave up 6 bases and J gave up 2 bases, with 9 bases separating them. Here the CDR3 DNA reads TGTGCCAGCAGGCGAAAAATCACAGATACGCAGTATTTT. Translating it yields CASRRKITDTQYF.

The genes are TRBV7-8 and TRBJ2-7; the D is unclear. V was pared by 5 bases and J by 4 bases, with 15 bases between. The CDR3 is 14 residues long. CDR1 is SGHVS and CDR2 is FQNEAQ in the germline V gene. The CDR3, as DNA: TGTGCCAGCAGCGGCGTTCGAGGATCGTACGAGCAGTACTTC. Residues: CASSGVRGSYEQYF.

The chain employs TRBV7-9 and TRBJ2-3; D possibly corresponds to TRBD1 (5 bases). V was shortened by 1 base and J by 3 bases, with 11 bases between the two germline ends. The CDR3 has 15 residues. Germline V gene data show CDR1 as SEHNR and CDR2 as FQNEAQ (reference sequence). The CDR3 loop reads CASSLVQGWTDTQYF. The CDR3 nucleotides read TGTGCCAGCAGCTTAGTTCAGGGTTGGACAGATACGCAGTATTTT.

This clone was seen a single time. The chain uses TRBV19 and TRBJ1-5; 9 nucleotides agree with TRBD1. The CDR3 loop spans 18 amino acids. V gave up 6 bases and J gave up 2 bases; unmatched junction bases: 14. Germline assignment: CDR1 LNHDA and CDR2 SQIVND (reference sequence). CDR3 DNA: TGTGCCAGTAGATCGGGGACAGGGTTTTTATCGGGCAATCAGCCCCAGCATTTT. Amino acids: CASRSGTGFLSGNQPQHF.

The genes are TRBV30 and TRBJ1-5, with no clear D. CDR3 size: 13 residues. CDR1 GTSNPN and CDR2 SVGIG come from the germline V gene (reference sequence). The germline V and J ends were trimmed by 0 bases and 5 bases, with 8 bases remaining between them. CDR3 sequence: CAWSVRMDQPQHF. The CDR3 DNA reads as TGTGCCTGGAGTGTACGAATGGATCAGCCCCAGCATTTT.

V usage is TRBV28 and J usage is TRBJ1-5, with D possibly TRBD1 on 5 matching bases. The V end lost 6 bases, the J end lost 0 bases, and 15 bases lay between the germline ends. From germline, CDR1 is MDHEN and CDR2 SYDVKM. CDR3 length equals 16 residues. The CDR3 protein is CASSLGTGFSNQPQHF. The CDR3, as DNA: TGTGCCAGCAGCCTTGGGACGGGATTTAGCAATCAGCCCCAGCATTTT. The variable domain in full, completed from reference TRBV28 and TRBJ1-5, reads DVKVTQSSRYLVKRTGEKVFLECVQDMDHENMFWYRQDPGLGLRLIYFSYDVKMKEKGDIPEGYSVSREKKERFSLILESASTNQTSMYLCASSLGTGFSNQPQHFGDGTRLSIL.

The chain is built from TRBV5-5 and TRBJ1-6, with a weak D call TRBD1 (6 bases). Germline CDR1 and CDR2: SGHKS and YYEKEE (reference sequence). V shed 0 bases and J shed 9 bases, with 13 bases lying between them. The CDR3 extends over 15 amino acids. CDR3 coding DNA: TGTGCCAGCAGCTTGGTGAAGGGGGAAACTTCACCCCTCCACTTT. It yields the protein CASSLVKGETSPLHF. Complete variable domain (other parts from reference TRBV5-5 and TRBJ1-6): DAGVTQSPTHLIKTRGQQVTLRCSPISGHKSVSWYQQVLGQGPQFIFQYYEKEERGRGNFPDRFSARQFPNYSSELNVNALLLGDSALYLCASSLVKGETSPLHFGNGTRLTVT.

The V gene is TRBV6-1, the J gene TRBJ1-6; 9 bases fit TRBD1. Trimming removed 3 bases from V and 9 bases from J; junction bases left unmatched: 9. CDR1 and CDR2 (germline): MNHNS, SASEGT. The CDR3 sequence is 16 residues long. The CDR3 spells CASSDPRTGVGSPLHF. The CDR3 DNA follows: TGTGCCAGCAGTGATCCTAGGACAGGGGTGGGTTCACCCCTCCACTTT.

This sequence joins TRBV5-8 and TRBJ2-3; 11 bases are a match to TRBD1. The germline CDR1 and CDR2 sequences are SGHTS and YDEGEE. There are 16 residues in the CDR3. Trimming at V came to 4 bases and at J to 4 bases, leaving 8 bases not matched to a gene. The CDR3 sequence: CASSKGQGVFADTQYF. The CDR3 DNA sequence: TGTGCCAGCAGCAAGGGACAGGGGGTATTTGCAGATACGCAGTATTTT.

J is TRBJ2-7 and V is TRBV28; TRBD1 agrees at 8 bases. With 10 bases clipped from V and 5 bases from J, the junction kept 16 bases outside the gene matches. This CDR3 is 15 amino acids long. Germline lookup yields CDR1 MDHEN and CDR2 SYDVKM. The DNA of the CDR3 is TGTGCCACCGGCCCCGGAGGACAGGGATCCCACGAGCAGTACTTC. Translated, it gives CATGPGGQGSHEQYF.

This clone showed up just once. The genes are TRBV9 and TRBJ1-1; D unresolved. V lost 0 bases and J 1 base, leaving 4 bases between the germline ends. Germline V lookup: CDR1 SGDLS, CDR2 YYNGEE. There are 13 residues in the CDR3. CDR3 in amino acids: CASSVGSNTEAFF. The DNA for the CDR3 is TGTGCCAGCAGCGTAGGTTCGAACACTGAAGCTTTCTTT.

The DNA for the CDR3 is TGCGCCAGCAGCTTGGCCCTGAGGCAGTCCTACAATGAGCAGTTCTTC. As protein: CASSLALRQSYNEQFF. The chain carries TRBV5-1 and TRBJ2-1; no definite D call. CDR3 size: 16 residues. The germline V gene encodes CDR1 SGHRS and CDR2 YFSETQ. V shed 0 bases and J shed 1 base, with 11 bases lying between them. Together with reference TRBV5-1 and TRBJ2-1, the CDR3 gives the full variable domain: KAGVTQTPRYLIKTRGQQVTLSCSPISGHRSVSWYQQTPGQGLQFLFEYFSETQRNKGNFPGRFSGRQFSNSRSEMNVSTLELGDSALYLCASSLALRQSYNEQFFGPGTRLTVL.

The rearrangement joins TRBV11-3 to TRBJ2-5, with 7 bases matching TRBD1. The V and J ends lost 4 bases and 1 base, in that order; junction bases with no gene match: 3. Germline lookup yields CDR1 SGHNT and CDR2 YENEEA. The CDR3 has 14 residues. The CDR3 here is CASSSHRGQETQYF. The CDR3 DNA reads as TGTGCCAGCAGCTCCCACAGGGGCCAAGAGACCCAGTACTTC.

J is TRBJ2-2 and V is TRBV15; D may be TRBD1 (6 bases). Trimming cost V 3 bases and J 5 bases, with 16 bases left between them. This CDR3 has 16 residues. Germline values: CDR1 LNHNV, CDR2 YYDKDF (reference sequence). The CDR3 DNA sequence: TGTGCCACCAGCAGTTCTGGCCAGGGGCTTACCGGGGAGCTGTTTTTT. Its protein product is CATSSSGQGLTGELFF.

J is TRBJ2-3 and V is TRBV12-5, with TRBD2 identical over 12 bases. J lost 3 bases, V lost 7 bases, and 5 bases had no gene match. The germline V gene has CDR1 LGHNT and CDR2 FRNRAP. This CDR3 contains 15 residues. The DNA of the CDR3 is TGTGCTAGTGCCCTAGCGGGAGGGCCGACAGATACGCAGTATTTT. Translated, it gives CASALAGGPTDTQYF.

This chain uses TRBV5-6 with TRBJ2-7, with D perhaps TRBD2 (5 bases). V lost 1 base to trimming and J lost 6 bases, with 11 bases between them. The CDR3 spans 13 residues. Germline-derived CDR1 and CDR2 are SGHDT and YYEEEE. CDR3 loop: CASSLSGKGEQYF. CDR3 DNA sequence: TGTGCCAGCAGCTTGTCGGGGAAGGGCGAGCAGTACTTC. The entire variable domain, with the rest obtained from reference TRBV5-6 and TRBJ2-7, is as follows: DAGVTQSPTHLIKTRGQQVTLRCSPKSGHDTVSWYQQALGQGPQFIFQYYEEEERQRGNFPDRFSGHQFPNYSSELNVNALLLGDSALYLCASSLSGKGEQYFGPGTRLTVT.

CDR3 protein: CATSRDLDRVNIQYF. In nucleotides, the CDR3 is TGTGCCACCAGCAGAGATCTTGACAGGGTCAACATTCAGTACTTC. The chain joins TRBV15 to TRBJ2-4; 7 bases align to TRBD1. Germline CDR1 is LNHNV and CDR2 is YYDKDF (reference sequence). With V trimmed by 0 bases and J by 7 bases, 6 bases remained unmatched. CDR3 length equals 15 residues.

The chain links TRBV30 to TRBJ1-4, with D possibly TRBD1 on 5 matching bases. With 2 bases removed from V and 6 bases from J, the gap between germline ends came to 13 bases. CDR1 GTSNPN and CDR2 SVGIG come from the germline V gene (reference sequence). The CDR3 is 14 residues long. The DNA for the CDR3 is TGTGCCTGGAGTTCAGGGAGTGCGGATGAAAAACTGTTTTTT. This translates into CAWSSGSADEKLFF.

V usage is TRBV4-1 and J usage is TRBJ2-3; 9 nucleotides line up with TRBD2. The V gene's germline CDR1 is MGHRA and CDR2 YSYEKL. Unmatched junction bases numbered 10, after V lost 0 bases and J lost 6 bases. The CDR3 is made up of 17 amino acids. The CDR3 nucleotides read TGCGCCAGCAGCCAAGATCTGACTAGCGGAAGCAGGGATACGCAGTATTTT. It yields the protein CASSQDLTSGSRDTQYF.

This clone was observed a few times. The chain couples TRBV5-4 to TRBJ2-7; TRBD1 matches 11 bases. The CDR3 spans 14 residues. Germline V CDR1 and CDR2: SGHNT, YYREEE (reference sequence). Unmatched junction bases numbered 7, after V lost 7 bases and J lost 4 bases. CDR3 sequence: CASSRDRGEYEQYF. The CDR3 region has the DNA TGTGCCAGCTCCCGGGACAGGGGGGAATACGAGCAGTACTTC.

This chain joins TRBV25-1 and TRBJ1-4; D remains unclear. Germline lookup yields CDR1 MGHDK and CDR2 SYGVNS. Trimming pared 2 bases from V and 7 bases from J, leaving 14 bases between. CDR3 size: 15 residues. The CDR3 region has the DNA TGTGCCAGCAGTGAACCTAGCGGCTCGGGTGAAAAACTGTTTTTT. It codes for CASSEPSGSGEKLFF.

The chain recombines TRBV7-2 with TRBJ2-7; TRBD2 agrees at 13 bases. The CDR3 is 14 amino acids. The V gene end was trimmed by 5 bases and the J gene end by 4 bases; junction bases not matched to a gene: 2. Germline CDR1 is SGHTA and CDR2 is FQGNSA. The chain's CDR3 is CASSPTSGGYEQYF. For the CDR3, the DNA is TGTGCCAGCAGCCCGACTAGCGGGGGGTACGAGCAGTACTTC.

The J gene is TRBJ1-2, the V gene TRBV9, with TRBD1 matching 11 bases. CDR3 length: 15 amino acids. The junction had 5 bases not matched to a gene; V was cut back by 3 bases and J by 4 bases. Germline loops: CDR1 SGDLS, CDR2 YYNGEE. The DNA for the CDR3 is TGTGCCAGCAGCGCGGGACAGGGGGGCCCCTATGGCTACACCTTC. Translated, it gives CASSAGQGGPYGYTF.

V gene TRBV30 combines with J gene TRBJ1-2; D not certain. This CDR3 has 13 residues. CDR1 is GTSNPN, CDR2 SVGIG, per germline (reference sequence). Trimming removed 0 bases from V and 5 bases from J, with 10 bases in between. The CDR3 sequence is CAWSVVRGYGYTF. The CDR3 coding sequence is TGTGCCTGGAGTGTAGTACGAGGGTATGGCTACACCTTC.

This chain links TRBV4-2 with TRBJ1-6; TRBD1 agrees at 10 bases. CDR1 LGHNA and CDR2 YNFKEQ come from the germline V gene. The CDR3 extends over 17 amino acids. Unmatched junction bases numbered 8, after V lost 0 bases and J lost 9 bases. CDR3 loop: CASSQDMTGGYGSPLHF. CDR3 DNA sequence: TGTGCCAGCAGCCAAGACATGACAGGGGGCTACGGTTCACCCCTCCACTTT.

V gene TRBV14 combines with J gene TRBJ1-1; D gene uncertain. The CDR3 is made up of 13 amino acids. V lost 4 bases to trimming and J lost 1 base, with 7 bases between them. Germline CDR1 reads SGHDN; CDR2 reads FVKESK. The CDR3, as DNA: TGTGCCAGCAGCCCCGACTGGAACACTGAAGCTTTCTTT. Translation gives CASSPDWNTEAFF.

This rearrangement joins TRBV6-6 to TRBJ1-5; unclear D gene. The length of the CDR3 is 15 residues. With 0 bases removed from V and 4 bases from J, the gap between germline ends came to 10 bases. The germline V gene has CDR1 MNHNY and CDR2 SVGAGI (reference sequence). For the CDR3, the DNA is TGTGCCAGCAGTTACTCGCGGCAGAGTAATCAGCCCCAGCATTTT. Protein product: CASSYSRQSNQPQHF.

The gene calls are TRBV7-6 and TRBJ2-7; tentatively, D is TRBD1 (6 bases). V was cut by 1 base and J by 4 bases, with 11 bases left in between. Germline-derived CDR1 and CDR2 are SGHVS and FNYEAQ. This CDR3 has 14 residues. CDR3: CASSLGDNHYEQYF. CDR3 sequence (DNA): TGTGCCAGCAGCTTAGGGGACAACCATTACGAGCAGTACTTC. The full variable domain, rest sourced from reference TRBV7-6 and TRBJ2-7, is GAGVSQSPRYKVTKRGQDVALRCDPISGHVSLYWYRQALGQGPEFLTYFNYEAQQDKSGLPNDRFSAERPEGSISTLTIQRTEQRDSAMYRCASSLGDNHYEQYFGPGTRLTVT.